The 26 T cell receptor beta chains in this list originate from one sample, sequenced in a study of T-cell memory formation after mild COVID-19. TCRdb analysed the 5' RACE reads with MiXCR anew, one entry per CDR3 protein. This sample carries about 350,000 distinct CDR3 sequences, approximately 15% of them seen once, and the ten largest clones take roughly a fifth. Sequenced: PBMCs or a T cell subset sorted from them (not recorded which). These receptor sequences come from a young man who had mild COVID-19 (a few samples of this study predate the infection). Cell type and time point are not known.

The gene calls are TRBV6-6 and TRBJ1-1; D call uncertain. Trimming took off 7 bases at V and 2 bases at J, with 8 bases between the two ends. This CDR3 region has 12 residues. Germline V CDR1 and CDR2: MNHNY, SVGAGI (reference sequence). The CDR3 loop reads CASTKGNTEAFF. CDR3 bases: TGTGCCAGCACCAAGGGAAACACTGAAGCTTTCTTT.

The CDR3 sequence is CASSPWTENTGELFF. The CDR3 nucleotides are TGTGCCAGCAGCCCTTGGACAGAGAACACCGGGGAGCTGTTTTTT. V usage is TRBV7-6 and J usage is TRBJ2-2; a possible D gene is TRBD1 (6 bases). Per the germline V gene, CDR1 is SGHVS and CDR2 is FNYEAQ. The CDR3 length is 15 residues. V lost 5 bases, J lost 1 base, and 11 bases lay in between.

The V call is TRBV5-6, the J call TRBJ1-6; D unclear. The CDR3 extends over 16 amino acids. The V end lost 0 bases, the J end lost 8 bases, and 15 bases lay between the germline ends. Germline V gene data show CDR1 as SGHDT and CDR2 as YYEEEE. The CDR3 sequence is CASSLAADGWDSPLHF. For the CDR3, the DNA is TGTGCCAGCAGCTTGGCGGCAGATGGTTGGGATTCACCCCTCCACTTT.

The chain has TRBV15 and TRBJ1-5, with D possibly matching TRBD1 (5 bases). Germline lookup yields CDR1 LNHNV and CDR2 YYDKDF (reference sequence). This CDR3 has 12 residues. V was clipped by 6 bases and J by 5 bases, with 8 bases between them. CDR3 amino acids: CATSDSYQPQHF. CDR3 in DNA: TGTGCCACCAGTGACAGCTATCAGCCCCAGCATTTT.

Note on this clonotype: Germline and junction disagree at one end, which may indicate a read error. CDR3 region: CASHSGPGVPSIRF. CDR3 bases: TGTGCCAGCCACTCGGGACCAGGTGTACCTTCTATTCGATTT. J is TRBJ1-1 and V is TRBV7-2; possible D gene TRBD1, 5 bases. Per germline, CDR1 SGHTA and CDR2 FQGNSA. CDR3 length: 14 residues.

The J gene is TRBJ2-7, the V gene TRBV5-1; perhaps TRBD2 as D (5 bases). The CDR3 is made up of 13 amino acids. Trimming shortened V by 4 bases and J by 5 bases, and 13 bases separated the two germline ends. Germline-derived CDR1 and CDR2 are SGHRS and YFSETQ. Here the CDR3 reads CASSKLVRHEQYF. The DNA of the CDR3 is TGCGCCAGCAGCAAACTAGTGCGACACGAGCAGTACTTC. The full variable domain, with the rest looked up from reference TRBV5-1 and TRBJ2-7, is KAGVTQTPRYLIKTRGQQVTLSCSPISGHRSVSWYQQTPGQGLQFLFEYFSETQRNKGNFPGRFSGRQFSNSRSEMNVSTLELGDSALYLCASSKLVRHEQYFGPGTRLTVT.

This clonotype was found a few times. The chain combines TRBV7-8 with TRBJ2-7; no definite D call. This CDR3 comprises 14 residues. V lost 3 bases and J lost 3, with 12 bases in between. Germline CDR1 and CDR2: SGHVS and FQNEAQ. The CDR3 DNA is TGTGCCAGCAGCTTTTGGGGAATGAGCTACGAGCAGTACTTC. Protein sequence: CASSFWGMSYEQYF.

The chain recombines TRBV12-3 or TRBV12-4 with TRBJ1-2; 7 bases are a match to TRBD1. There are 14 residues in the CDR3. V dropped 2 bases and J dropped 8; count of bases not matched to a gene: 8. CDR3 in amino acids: CASSLNRDSDGYTF. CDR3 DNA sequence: TGTGCCAGCAGTTTAAACAGGGACAGCGACGGCTACACCTTC.

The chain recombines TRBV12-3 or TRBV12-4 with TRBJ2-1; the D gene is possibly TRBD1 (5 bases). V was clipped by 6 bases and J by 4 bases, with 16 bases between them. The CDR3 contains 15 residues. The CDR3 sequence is CASSPADQGYNEQFF. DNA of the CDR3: TGTGCCAGCAGCCCGGCCGACCAGGGATACAATGAGCAGTTCTTC.

DNA of the CDR3: TGTGCCACCAAACAGGGGAATGAGCAGTTCTTC. It is translated as CATKQGNEQFF. This chain uses TRBV24-1 with TRBJ2-1; TRBD1 matches at 7 bases. The CDR3 runs 11 residues. Germline V lookup: CDR1 KGHDR, CDR2 SFDVKD. Germline trimming cut 8 bases from V and 7 bases from J; bases unmatched to any gene: 1.

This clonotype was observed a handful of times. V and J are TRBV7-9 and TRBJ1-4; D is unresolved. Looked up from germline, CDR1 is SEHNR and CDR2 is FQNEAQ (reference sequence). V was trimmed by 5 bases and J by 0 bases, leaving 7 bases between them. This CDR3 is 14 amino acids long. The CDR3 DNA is TGTGCCAGCAGCCCCCAGTCAACTAATGAAAAACTGTTTTTT. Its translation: CASSPQSTNEKLFF.

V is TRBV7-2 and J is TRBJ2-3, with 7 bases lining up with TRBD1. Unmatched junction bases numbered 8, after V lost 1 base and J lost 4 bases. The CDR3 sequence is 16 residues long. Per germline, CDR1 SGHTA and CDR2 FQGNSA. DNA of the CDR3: TGTGCCAGCAGCTTAGAGGGGGCCTCAGGCGCAGATACGCAGTATTTT. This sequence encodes CASSLEGASGADTQYF.

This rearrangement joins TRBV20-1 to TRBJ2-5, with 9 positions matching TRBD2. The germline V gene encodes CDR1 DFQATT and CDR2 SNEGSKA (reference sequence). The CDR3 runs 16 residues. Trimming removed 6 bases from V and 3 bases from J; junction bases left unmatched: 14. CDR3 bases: TGCAGTGCCACCCCTTTCGCGCGGGGGGGGGAAGAGACCCAGTACTTC. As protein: CSATPFARGGEETQYF.

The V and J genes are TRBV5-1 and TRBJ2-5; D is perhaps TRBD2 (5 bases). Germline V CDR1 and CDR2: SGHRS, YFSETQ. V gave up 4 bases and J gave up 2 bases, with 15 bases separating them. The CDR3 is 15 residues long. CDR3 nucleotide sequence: TGCGCCAGCAGCCGGAGTGATACTAGGCAAGAGACCCAGTACTTC. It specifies CASSRSDTRQETQYF.

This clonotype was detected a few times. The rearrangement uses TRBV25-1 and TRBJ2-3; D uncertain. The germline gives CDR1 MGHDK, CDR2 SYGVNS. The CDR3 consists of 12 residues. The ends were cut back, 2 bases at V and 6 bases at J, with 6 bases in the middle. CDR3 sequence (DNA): TGTGCCAGCAGTGAAGGTCTGGATACGCAGTATTTT. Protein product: CASSEGLDTQYF.

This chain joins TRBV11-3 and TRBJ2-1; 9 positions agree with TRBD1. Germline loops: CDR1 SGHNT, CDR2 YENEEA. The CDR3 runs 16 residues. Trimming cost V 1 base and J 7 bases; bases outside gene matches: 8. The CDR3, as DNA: TGTGCCAGCAGCTTAGGGGCCGGGACAGGGAAAAATGAGCAGTTCTTC. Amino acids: CASSLGAGTGKNEQFF.

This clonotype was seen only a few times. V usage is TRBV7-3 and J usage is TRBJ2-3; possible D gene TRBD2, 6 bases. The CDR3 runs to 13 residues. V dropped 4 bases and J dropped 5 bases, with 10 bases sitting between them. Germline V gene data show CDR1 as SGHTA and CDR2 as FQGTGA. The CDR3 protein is CASSWDSVDTQYF. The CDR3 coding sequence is TGTGCCAGCAGCTGGGACTCCGTAGATACGCAGTATTTT.

The CDR3 region has the DNA TGTGCCACCAGTGCCGGACCACTCTATGGCTACACCTTC. Its translation is CATSAGPLYGYTF. The V call is TRBV24-1, the J call TRBJ1-2; D call uncertain. CDR3 length: 13 residues. Trimming removed 5 bases at V and 4 bases at J, with 10 bases between. Looked up from germline, CDR1 is KGHDR and CDR2 is SFDVKD.

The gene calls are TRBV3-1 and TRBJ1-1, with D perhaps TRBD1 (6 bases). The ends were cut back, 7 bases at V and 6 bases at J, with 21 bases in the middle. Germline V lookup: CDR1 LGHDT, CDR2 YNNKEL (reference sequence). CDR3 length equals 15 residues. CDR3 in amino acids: CASTRMDSRFSEAFF. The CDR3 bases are TGTGCCAGCACCCGGATGGACAGTCGGTTCTCTGAAGCTTTCTTT.

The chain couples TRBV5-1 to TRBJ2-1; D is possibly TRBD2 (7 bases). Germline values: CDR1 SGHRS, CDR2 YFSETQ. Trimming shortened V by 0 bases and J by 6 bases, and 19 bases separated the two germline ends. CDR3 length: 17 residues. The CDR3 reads CASSLVLGGGGGNEQFF. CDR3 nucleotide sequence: TGCGCCAGCAGCTTGGTCTTGGGCGGGGGCGGTGGCAATGAGCAGTTCTTC.

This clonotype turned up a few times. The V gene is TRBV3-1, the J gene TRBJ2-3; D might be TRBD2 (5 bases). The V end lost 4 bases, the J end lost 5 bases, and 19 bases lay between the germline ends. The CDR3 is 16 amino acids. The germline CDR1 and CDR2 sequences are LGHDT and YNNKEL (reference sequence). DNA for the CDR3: TGTGCCAGCAGCCGCAGTATCTTAAGGACTCTAGATACGCAGTATTTT. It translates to CASSRSILRTLDTQYF.

The CDR3 protein is CSVVAGRHQPQHF. CDR3 nucleotides: TGCAGTGTGGTAGCCGGAAGGCATCAGCCCCAGCATTTT. The V and J genes are TRBV20-1 and TRBJ1-5; no definite D call. The CDR3 totals 13 residues. The ends were cut back, 7 bases at V and 5 bases at J, with 15 bases in the middle. The germline V gene encodes CDR1 DFQATT and CDR2 SNEGSKA (reference sequence).

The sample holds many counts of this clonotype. The CDR3 nucleotides read TGTGCCTGGAGCGCGCAGGGGGGAAAAGCTTTCTTT. Translation: CAWSAQGGKAFF. The chain links TRBV30 to TRBJ1-1; 7 bases map to TRBD1. Germline CDR1 is GTSNPN and CDR2 is SVGIG (reference sequence). V dropped 3 bases and J dropped 9; count of bases not matched to a gene: 7. The CDR3 covers 12 residues.

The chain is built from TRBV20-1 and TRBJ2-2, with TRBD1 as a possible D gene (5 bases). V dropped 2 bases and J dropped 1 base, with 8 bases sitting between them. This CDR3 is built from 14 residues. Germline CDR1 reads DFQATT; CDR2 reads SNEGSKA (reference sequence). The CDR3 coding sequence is TGCAGTGCTAGACCAACAGGGAACACCGGGGAGCTGTTTTTT. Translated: CSARPTGNTGELFF.

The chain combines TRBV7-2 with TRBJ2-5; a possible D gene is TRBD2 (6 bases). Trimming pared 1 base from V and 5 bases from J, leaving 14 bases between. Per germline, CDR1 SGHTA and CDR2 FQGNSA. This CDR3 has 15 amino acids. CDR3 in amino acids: CASSLDPGLAETQYF. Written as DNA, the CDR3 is TGTGCCAGCAGCTTAGACCCGGGACTGGCGGAGACCCAGTACTTC.

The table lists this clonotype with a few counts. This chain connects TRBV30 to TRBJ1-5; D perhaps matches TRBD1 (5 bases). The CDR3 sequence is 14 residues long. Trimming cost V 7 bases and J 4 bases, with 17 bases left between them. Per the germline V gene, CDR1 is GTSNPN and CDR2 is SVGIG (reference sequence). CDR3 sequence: CASSGSGLNQPQHF. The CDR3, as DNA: TGTGCCTCCTCGGGTTCGGGGCTTAATCAGCCCCAGCATTTT.